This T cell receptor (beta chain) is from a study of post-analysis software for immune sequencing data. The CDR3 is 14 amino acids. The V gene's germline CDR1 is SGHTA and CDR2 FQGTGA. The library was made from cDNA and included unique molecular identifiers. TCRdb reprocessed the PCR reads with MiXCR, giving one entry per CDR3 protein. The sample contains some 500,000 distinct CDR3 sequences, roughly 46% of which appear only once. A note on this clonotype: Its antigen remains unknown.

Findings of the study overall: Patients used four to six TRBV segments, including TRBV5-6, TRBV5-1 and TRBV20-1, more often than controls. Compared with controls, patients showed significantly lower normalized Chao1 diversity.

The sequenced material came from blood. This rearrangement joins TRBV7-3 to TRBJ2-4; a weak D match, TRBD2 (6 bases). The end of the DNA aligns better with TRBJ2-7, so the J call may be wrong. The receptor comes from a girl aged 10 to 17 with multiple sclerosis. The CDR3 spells CASSSMGGLYEQYF. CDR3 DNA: TGTGCCAGCAGCTCGATGGGAGGACTCTACGAGCAGTACTTC.